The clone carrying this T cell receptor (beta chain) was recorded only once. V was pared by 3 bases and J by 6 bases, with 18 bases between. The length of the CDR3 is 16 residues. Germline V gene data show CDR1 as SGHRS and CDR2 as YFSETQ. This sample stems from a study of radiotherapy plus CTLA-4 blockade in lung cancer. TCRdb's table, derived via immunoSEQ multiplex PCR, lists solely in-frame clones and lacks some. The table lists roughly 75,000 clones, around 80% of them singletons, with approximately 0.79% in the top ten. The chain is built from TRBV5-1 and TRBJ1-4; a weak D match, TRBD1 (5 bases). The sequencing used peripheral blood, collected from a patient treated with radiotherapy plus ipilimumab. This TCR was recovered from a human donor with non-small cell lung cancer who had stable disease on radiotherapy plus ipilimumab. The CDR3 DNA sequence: TGCGCCAGCAGCTCCCGGACACAATCTGGGGATGAAAAACTGTTTTTT. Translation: CASSSRTQSGDEKLFF.